The clone carrying this T cell receptor (beta chain) has only a few counts. This entry is derived from a study of T cell changes during pregnancy in multiple sclerosis. TCRdb's table, derived via immunoSEQ multiplex PCR, lists solely in-frame clones and lacks some. This table holds 55,000 to 80,000 clones, approximately 87% found once. The CDR3 runs to 16 residues. V lost 1 base, J lost 7 bases, and 18 bases lay in between. The V gene's germline CDR1 is SGHNT and CDR2 YYREEE (reference sequence). The TCR was taken from a female donor in good health, enrolled as a control in a pregnancy study. The source was peripheral blood, collected after pregnancy. This chain uses TRBV5-4 with TRBJ1-5, with D maybe TRBD1 (5 bases). CDR3 in amino acids: CASSLCMLEGCQPQHF. The CDR3, as DNA: TGTGCCAGCAGCTTGTGTATGTTGGAGGGGTGCCAGCCCCAGCATTTT.